The 16 T cell receptor beta chains in this list originate from one sample, sequenced in a study of shared clonotypes between healthy human individuals (dated by TCRdb to about 2020). The protocol used for the library was the immunoSEQ multiplex PCR assay. Entries here come from immuneACCESS through TCRdb and include only in-frame sequences with V and J called. Some clones fail to appear in such tables; in the studies checked, an unresolved V gene covers under half of the shortfall, and the cause of the remainder is unknown. This sample gives about 1.5 million clones in total; about 98% of them show up just once. The ten top clones hold 0.4% to 0.45% of the sample. The sequencing sample was made of naive CD4+ T cells sorted from blood. This sample's cell subset or site label indicates: CD45RA+ positively selected. These receptors were collected from a man aged 25-45 years in good health.

This clone occurred once. This chain uses TRBV5-1 with TRBJ1-5; possibly TRBD1 for D (6 bases). V lost 2 bases to trimming and J lost 7 bases, with 10 bases between them. CDR1 is SGHRS and CDR2 is YFSETQ in the germline V gene. The CDR3 length is 13 residues. The CDR3 bases are TGCGCCAGCAGCTTCAGGGGCGGACAGCCCCAGCATTTT. This encodes CASSFRGGQPQHF.

The J gene is TRBJ1-1, the V gene TRBV14; D is ambiguous. The germline CDR1 and CDR2 sequences are SGHDN and FVKESK. V lost 2 bases and J lost 0, with 7 bases in between. CDR3 length: 14 residues. This CDR3 reads CASSQQAVNTEAFF. The CDR3 DNA reads TGTGCCAGCAGCCAACAAGCAGTGAACACTGAAGCTTTCTTT.

V usage is TRBV5-1 and J usage is TRBJ2-5, with D uncertain. V was trimmed by 4 bases and J by 4 bases, leaving 17 bases between them. This CDR3 contains 15 residues. CDR1 and CDR2 from the germline V gene are SGHRS and YFSETQ. This chain's CDR3 is CASSAITAITETQYF. Written as DNA, the CDR3 is TGCGCCAGCAGCGCTATTACAGCGATAACAGAGACCCAGTACTTC. The full variable domain, its missing parts supplied by reference TRBV5-1 and TRBJ2-5, is KAGVTQTPRYLIKTRGQQVTLSCSPISGHRSVSWYQQTPGQGLQFLFEYFSETQRNKGNFPGRFSGRQFSNSRSEMNVSTLELGDSALYLCASSAITAITETQYFGPGTRLLVL.

This chain joins TRBV6-4 and TRBJ1-2; D remains ambiguous. The germline CDR1 and CDR2 sequences are MRHNA and SNTAGT. Trimming removed 3 bases at V and 4 bases at J, with 9 bases between. This CDR3 has 13 residues. Here the CDR3 reads CASSDSLGYGYTF. CDR3 DNA: TGTGCCAGCAGTGATTCCTTGGGCTATGGCTACACCTTC.

Only one count was recorded for this clone. The chain joins TRBV11-2 to TRBJ2-3; 7 positions agree with TRBD2. Trimming took 6 bases from V and 2 from J; bases not matched to a gene: 5. Germline CDR1 is SGHAT and CDR2 is FQNNGV. The CDR3 spans 14 residues. The CDR3 is CASRLRDYTDTQYF. CDR3 DNA: TGTGCCAGCAGACTCCGGGACTACACAGATACGCAGTATTTT. Using reference TRBV11-2 and TRBJ2-3 for the parts outside the CDR3, the full variable domain is EAGVAQSPRYKIIEKRQSVAFWCNPISGHATLYWYQQILGQGPKLLIQFQNNGVVDDSQLPKDRFSAERLKGVDSTLKIQPAKLEDSAVYLCASRLRDYTDTQYFGPGTRLTVL.

V usage is TRBV7-9 and J usage is TRBJ2-7; D assignment may be TRBD1 or TRBD2 (7 bases each). Germline V gene data show CDR1 as SEHNR and CDR2 as FQNEAQ (reference sequence). This CDR3 spans 13 amino acids. Trimming took off 4 bases at V and 5 bases at J, with 12 bases between the two ends. CDR3 in DNA: TGTGCCAGCAGCTCCCCAGGGGGGGACGAGCAGTACTTC. Translating it yields CASSSPGGDEQYF. Using reference TRBV7-9 and TRBJ2-7 for the parts outside the CDR3, the full variable domain is DTGVSQNPRHKITKRGQNVTFRCDPISEHNRLYWYRQTLGQGPEFLTYFQNEAQLEKSRLLSDRFSAERPKGSFSTLEIQRTEQGDSAMYLCASSSPGGDEQYFGPGTRLTVT.

In this sample, this clone turned up once. This chain connects TRBV4-1 to TRBJ1-5, with 9 bases that match TRBD1. J lost 1 base, V lost 3 bases, and 7 bases had no gene match. The CDR3 totals 17 residues. Germline V gene sequence: CDR1 MGHRA, CDR2 YSYEKL. The CDR3 coding sequence is TGCGCCAGCAGCCACTCACAGGGGGCGGTGAGCAATCAGCCCCAGCATTTT. It is translated as CASSHSQGAVSNQPQHF.

The rearrangement links TRBV15 to TRBJ1-2; 9 bases line up with TRBD1. This CDR3 has 14 amino acids. Losses at the gene ends were 3 bases for V and 6 bases for J; bases not matched to a gene: 5. Looked up from germline, CDR1 is LNHNV and CDR2 is YYDKDF (reference sequence). The CDR3: CATSRTGGRHGYTF. The DNA of the CDR3 is TGTGCCACCAGCAGGACAGGGGGTCGACATGGCTACACCTTC.

Details on this clone: The junction differs from germline at one of its ends, possibly a read error. This chain connects TRBV7-7 to TRBJ2-2; D is possibly TRBD2 (5 bases). The length of the CDR3 is 14 residues. Germline lookup yields CDR1 SSHAT and CDR2 FNYEAQ (reference sequence). As DNA, the CDR3 is TGTGCTAGCAGCTTAGCGCCTAACTTTGGGGAGCTGTTTTTT. Protein sequence: CASSLAPNFGELFF. Complete variable domain (other parts from reference TRBV7-7 and TRBJ2-2): GAGVSQSPRYKVTKRGQDVTLRCDPISSHATLYWYQQALGQGPEFLTYFNYEAQPDKSGLPSDRFSAERPEGSISTLTIQRTEQRDSAMYRCASSLAPNFGELFFGEGSRLTVL.

The gene calls are TRBV4-1 and TRBJ1-5; the match to TRBD1 covers 11 bases. The trim removed 3 bases at V and 0 bases at J, leaving 1 base unmatched. CDR1 is MGHRA, CDR2 YSYEKL, per germline. CDR3 length: 16 residues. The CDR3, as DNA: TGCGCCAGCAGCCAGGACAGGGGGCATAGCAATCAGCCCCAGCATTTT. The encoded protein is CASSQDRGHSNQPQHF.

The chain carries TRBV9 and TRBJ2-1; D is undetermined. CDR1 is SGDLS, CDR2 YYNGEE, per germline. The CDR3 contains 12 residues. The ends were cut back, 2 bases at V and 10 bases at J, with 10 bases in the middle. The chain's CDR3 is CASSVPGFEQFF. CDR3 in DNA: TGTGCCAGCAGCGTCCCGGGCTTCGAGCAGTTCTTC. The full variable domain, rest sourced from reference TRBV9 and TRBJ2-1, is DSGVTQTPKHLITATGQRVTLRCSPRSGDLSVYWYQQSLDQGLQFLIQYYNGEERAKGNILERFSAQQFPDLHSELNLSSLELGDSALYFCASSVPGFEQFFGPGTRLTVL.

This sequence joins TRBV28 and TRBJ2-6; 8 nucleotides line up with TRBD1. CDR1 and CDR2 from the germline V gene are MDHEN and SYDVKM. J lost 3 bases, V lost 6 bases, and 7 bases had no gene match. The CDR3 spans 16 residues. The CDR3, as DNA: TGTGCCAGCAGGGGCAGGGGGCGTGGTGGGGCCAACGTCCTGACTTTC. Encoded protein: CASRGRGRGGANVLTF. The entire variable domain, with the rest obtained from reference TRBV28 and TRBJ2-6, is as follows: DVKVTQSSRYLVKRTGEKVFLECVQDMDHENMFWYRQDPGLGLRLIYFSYDVKMKEKGDIPEGYSVSREKKERFSLILESASTNQTSMYLCASRGRGRGGANVLTFGAGSRLTVL.

The chain couples TRBV2 to TRBJ2-1; D is unclear. This CDR3 region has 15 residues. Germline V lookup: CDR1 SNHLY, CDR2 FYNNEI. Deletions cut 7 bases from V and 7 bases from J, with 20 bases between. CDR3 amino acids: CASTHGSTVLNEQFF. In nucleotides, the CDR3 is TGTGCCAGCACCCACGGCAGCACCGTACTAAATGAGCAGTTCTTC.

The J gene is TRBJ2-7, the V gene TRBV6-5, with TRBD2 identical over 8 bases. The CDR3 sequence is 15 residues long. Trimming removed 8 bases from V and 8 bases from J; junction bases left unmatched: 17. Germline loops: CDR1 MNHEY, CDR2 SVGAGI. The CDR3 is CASGQTSEPFFQQYF. CDR3 nucleotide sequence: TGTGCCAGCGGGCAGACTAGCGAACCCTTCTTTCAGCAGTACTTC.

The chain is built from TRBV5-1 and TRBJ2-2; D might be TRBD2 (5 bases). Trimming took off 1 base at V and 2 bases at J, with 12 bases between the two ends. CDR1 is SGHRS, CDR2 YFSETQ, per germline. This CDR3 is 16 amino acids long. The CDR3 spells CASSLQRGRNTGELFF. The CDR3 DNA sequence: TGCGCCAGCAGCTTGCAACGAGGGAGAAACACCGGGGAGCTGTTTTTT.

The chain has TRBV10-3 and TRBJ2-3; 8 bases map to TRBD2. Germline V gives CDR1 ENHRY, CDR2 SYGVKD. V gave up 2 bases and J gave up 14 bases; unmatched junction bases: 9. The CDR3 is 13 residues long. The CDR3 DNA reads as TGTGCCATCAGTGAGGCGGGAGGTTCCCCTACGTATTTT. This translates into CAISEAGGSPTYF.